The clone carrying this T cell receptor (beta chain) has only a few counts. Its target is unknown. CDR3 size: 15 residues. Trimming removed 0 bases from V and 2 bases from J; junction bases left unmatched: 3. Germline V lookup: CDR1 SGHDT, CDR2 YYEEEE. These data belong to a study of blood T cells in healthy people across ages. Study-wide points: Compared with aged donors, long-lived donors showed fewer expanded clones, suggesting selection. Any conclusive comparison of naive versus antigen-experienced cells was prevented by using unsorted PBMCs.

Together with a sample-barcoded 5' primer, a J-beta primer mix was included in a second PCR lasting about 7 to 11 cycles. Using its own MiXCR run on the 5' RACE reads, TCRdb lists one record per CDR3 protein. The data show roughly 730,000 distinct CDR3 sequences, around 50% seen once. The specimen was blood. The sequence came from a man aged 35 to 55 in good health. V and J are TRBV5-6 and TRBJ2-3; 7 nucleotides match TRBD2. CDR3 DNA: TGTGCCAGCAGCTTGGAGCGGGGACCCACAGATACGCAGTATTTT. Protein product: CASSLERGPTDTQYF.